The 6 T cell receptor beta chains in this list originate from one sample, sequenced in a study of T cell responses to AZD1222 COVID-19 vaccine. Assay used: immunoSEQ multiplex PCR; TCRdb lists only in-frame clones, some missing. The repertoire has 150,000 to 200,000 clones, 70% to 90% of them found once; the top ten carry 3.5% to 5.5%. Sequencing used peripheral blood, obtained 28 days after the second dose of the MenACWY control vaccine. The receptors stem from an adult who received the MenACWY meningococcal vaccine as a control.

The rearrangement uses TRBV28 and TRBJ1-2, with D tentatively TRBD1 (6 bases). The CDR3 covers 13 residues. V was pared by 5 bases and J by 3 bases, with 10 bases between. The germline V gene encodes CDR1 MDHEN and CDR2 SYDVKM. The CDR3 reads CASSPRGYYGYTF. CDR3 DNA sequence: TGTGCCAGCAGTCCTAGGGGGTACTATGGCTACACCTTC.

This chain uses TRBV28 with TRBJ2-7; D gene uncertain. The germline V and J ends were trimmed by 8 bases and 3 bases, with 20 bases remaining between them. Germline CDR1 is MDHEN and CDR2 is SYDVKM. The CDR3 is 15 amino acids. The CDR3 region has the DNA TGTGCCAGCGTCCCCCGTGGCAGTTTAGACTACGAGCAGTACTTC. This gives the protein CASVPRGSLDYEQYF.

This chain's CDR3 is CAWSWGGAEQYF. The CDR3, as DNA: TGTGCCTGGAGCTGGGGCGGCGCCGAGCAGTACTTC. The J gene is TRBJ2-7, the V gene TRBV30; D might be TRBD1 (5 bases). Germline lookup yields CDR1 GTSNPN and CDR2 SVGIG (reference sequence). The CDR3 covers 12 residues. V lost 3 bases and J 6 bases, leaving 12 bases between the germline ends.

The V call is TRBV6-5, the J call TRBJ2-7; D might be TRBD2 (6 bases). Trimming pared 4 bases from V and 0 bases from J, leaving 10 bases between. In germline, CDR1 is MNHEY, CDR2 SVGAGI. The CDR3 totals 14 residues. CDR3 residues: CASSSGDDSYEQYF. As DNA, the CDR3 is TGTGCCAGCAGTTCGGGGGACGACTCCTACGAGCAGTACTTC.

The count of this clone is one. Other nucleotide sequences from this sample produce the same CDR3. V usage is TRBV18 and J usage is TRBJ1-1; D possibly corresponds to TRBD1 (6 bases). The V end lost 2 bases, the J end lost 3 bases, and 7 bases lay between the germline ends. CDR1 and CDR2 from the germline V gene are KGHSH and LQKENI. The CDR3 sequence is 13 residues long. The CDR3 nucleotides are TGTGCCAGCTCACCAAACAGGGACACTGAAGCTTTCTTT. Encoded protein: CASSPNRDTEAFF.

The rearrangement joins TRBV7-7 to TRBJ2-3, with no clear D. Trimming pared 0 bases from V and 3 bases from J, leaving 10 bases between. Germline loops: CDR1 SSHAT, CDR2 FNYEAQ (reference sequence). The CDR3 sequence is 15 residues long. The DNA of the CDR3 is TGTGCCAGCAGCTTAGCCCCATCCCTTACAGATACGCAGTATTTT. Its translation: CASSLAPSLTDTQYF.